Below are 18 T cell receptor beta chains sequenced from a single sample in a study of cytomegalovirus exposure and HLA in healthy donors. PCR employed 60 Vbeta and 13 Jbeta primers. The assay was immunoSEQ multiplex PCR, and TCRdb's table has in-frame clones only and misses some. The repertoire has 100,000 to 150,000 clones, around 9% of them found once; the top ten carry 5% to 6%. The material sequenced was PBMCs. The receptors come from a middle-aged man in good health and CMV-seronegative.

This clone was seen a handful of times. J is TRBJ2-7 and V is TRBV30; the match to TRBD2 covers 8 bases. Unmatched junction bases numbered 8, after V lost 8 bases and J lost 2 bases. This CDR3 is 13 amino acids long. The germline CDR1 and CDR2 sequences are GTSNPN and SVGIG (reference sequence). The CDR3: CALRSGGPYEQYF. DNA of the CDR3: TGTGCCCTGAGGAGCGGGGGACCCTACGAGCAGTACTTC. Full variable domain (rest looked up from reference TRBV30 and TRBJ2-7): SQTIHQWPATLVQPVGSPLSLECTVEGTSNPNLYWYRQAAGRGLQLLFYSVGIGQISSEVPQNLSASRPQDRQFILSSKKLLLSDSGFYLCALRSGGPYEQYFGPGTRLTVT.

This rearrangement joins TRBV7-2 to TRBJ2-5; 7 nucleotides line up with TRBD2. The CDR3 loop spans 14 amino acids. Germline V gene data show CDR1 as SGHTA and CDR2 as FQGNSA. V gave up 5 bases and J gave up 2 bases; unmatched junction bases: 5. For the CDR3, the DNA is TGTGCCAGCAGCCCCCCGGGGGGACAAGAGACCCAGTACTTC. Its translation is CASSPPGGQETQYF.

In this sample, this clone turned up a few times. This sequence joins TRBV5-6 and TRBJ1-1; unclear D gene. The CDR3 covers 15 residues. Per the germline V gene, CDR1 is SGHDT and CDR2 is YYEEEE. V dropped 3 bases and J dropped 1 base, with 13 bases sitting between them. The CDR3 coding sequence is TGTGCCAGCAGCTCGGGATGGCAGCCGAACACTGAAGCTTTCTTT. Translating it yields CASSSGWQPNTEAFF.

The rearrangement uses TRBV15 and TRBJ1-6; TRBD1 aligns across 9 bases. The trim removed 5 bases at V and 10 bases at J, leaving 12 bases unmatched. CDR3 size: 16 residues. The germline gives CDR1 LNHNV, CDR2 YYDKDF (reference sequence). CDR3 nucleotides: TGTGCCACCAGCGATTCGGACAGGGGAAGACAATCACCCCTCCACTTT. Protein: CATSDSDRGRQSPLHF. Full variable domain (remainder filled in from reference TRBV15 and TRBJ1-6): DAMVIQNPRYQVTQFGKPVTLSCSQTLNHNVMYWYQQKSSQAPKLLFHYYDKDFNNEADTPDNFQSRRPNTSFCFLDIRSPGLGDTAMYLCATSDSDRGRQSPLHFGNGTRLTVT.

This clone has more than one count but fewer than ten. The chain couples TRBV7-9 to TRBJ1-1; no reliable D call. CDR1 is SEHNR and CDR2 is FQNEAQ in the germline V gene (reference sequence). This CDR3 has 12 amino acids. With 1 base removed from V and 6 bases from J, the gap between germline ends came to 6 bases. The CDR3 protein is CASSLGSAEAFF. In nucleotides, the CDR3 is TGTGCCAGCAGCTTAGGGTCGGCTGAAGCTTTCTTT.

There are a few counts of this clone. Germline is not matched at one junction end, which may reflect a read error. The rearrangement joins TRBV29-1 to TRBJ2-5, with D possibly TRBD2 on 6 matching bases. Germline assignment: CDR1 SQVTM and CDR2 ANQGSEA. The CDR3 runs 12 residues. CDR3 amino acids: CSIEPGEETQYF. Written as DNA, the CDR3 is TGCAGCATTGAACCGGGAGAAGAGACCCAGTACTTC.

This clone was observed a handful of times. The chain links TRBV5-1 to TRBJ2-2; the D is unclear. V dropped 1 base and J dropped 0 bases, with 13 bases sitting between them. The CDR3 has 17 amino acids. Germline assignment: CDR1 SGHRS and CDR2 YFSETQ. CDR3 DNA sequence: TGCGCCAGCAGCTTGTTTCTAGGTAGACCGAACACCGGGGAGCTGTTTTTT. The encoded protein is CASSLFLGRPNTGELFF.

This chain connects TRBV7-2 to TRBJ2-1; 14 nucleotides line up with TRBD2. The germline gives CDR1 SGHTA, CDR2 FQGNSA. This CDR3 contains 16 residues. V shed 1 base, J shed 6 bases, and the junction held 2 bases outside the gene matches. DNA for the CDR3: TGTGCCAGCAGCTTAGGACTAGCGGGGGGGGGCAATGAGCAGTTCTTC. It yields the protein CASSLGLAGGGNEQFF.

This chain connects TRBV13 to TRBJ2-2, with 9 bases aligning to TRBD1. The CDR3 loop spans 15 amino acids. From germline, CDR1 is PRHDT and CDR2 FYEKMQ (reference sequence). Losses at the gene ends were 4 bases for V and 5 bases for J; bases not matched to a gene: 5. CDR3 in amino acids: CASSSDRGITGELFF. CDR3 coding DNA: TGTGCCAGCAGCTCCGACAGGGGGATTACCGGGGAGCTGTTTTTT.

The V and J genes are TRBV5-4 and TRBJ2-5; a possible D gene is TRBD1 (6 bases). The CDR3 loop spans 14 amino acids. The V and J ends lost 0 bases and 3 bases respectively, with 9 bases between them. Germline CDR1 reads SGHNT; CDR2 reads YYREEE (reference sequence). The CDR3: CASSLVAGEETQYF. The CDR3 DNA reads TGTGCCAGCAGCTTGGTCGCAGGGGAAGAGACCCAGTACTTC. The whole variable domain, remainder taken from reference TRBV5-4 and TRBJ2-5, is ETGVTQSPTHLIKTRGQQVTLRCSSQSGHNTVSWYQQALGQGPQFIFQYYREEENGRGNFPPRFSGLQFPNYSSELNVNALELDDSALYLCASSLVAGEETQYFGPGTRLLVL.

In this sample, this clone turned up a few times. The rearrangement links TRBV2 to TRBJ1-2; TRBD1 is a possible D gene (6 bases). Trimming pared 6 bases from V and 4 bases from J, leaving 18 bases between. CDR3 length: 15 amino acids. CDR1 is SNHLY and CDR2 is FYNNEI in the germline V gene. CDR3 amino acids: CASSQRTATRYGYTF. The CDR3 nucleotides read TGTGCCAGCAGCCAAAGGACAGCCACCCGCTATGGCTACACCTTC. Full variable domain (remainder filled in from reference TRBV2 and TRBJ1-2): EPEVTQTPSHQVTQMGQEVILRCVPISNHLYFYWYRQILGQKVEFLVSFYNNEISEKSEIFDDQFSVERPDGSNFTLKIRSTKLEDSAMYFCASSQRTATRYGYTFGSGTRLTVV.

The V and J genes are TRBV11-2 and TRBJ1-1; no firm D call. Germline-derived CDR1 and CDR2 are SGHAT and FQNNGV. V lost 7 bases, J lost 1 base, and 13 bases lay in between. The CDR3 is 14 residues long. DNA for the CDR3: TGTGCCAGCACCCTAGTGAGGGCGAACACTGAAGCTTTCTTT. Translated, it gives CASTLVRANTEAFF.

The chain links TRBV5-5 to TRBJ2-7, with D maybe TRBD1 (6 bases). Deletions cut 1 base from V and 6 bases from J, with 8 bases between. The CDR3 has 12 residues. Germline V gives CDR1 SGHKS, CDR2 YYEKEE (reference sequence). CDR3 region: CASSLTGREQYF. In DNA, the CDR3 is TGTGCCAGCAGCTTGACAGGGCGCGAGCAGTACTTC.

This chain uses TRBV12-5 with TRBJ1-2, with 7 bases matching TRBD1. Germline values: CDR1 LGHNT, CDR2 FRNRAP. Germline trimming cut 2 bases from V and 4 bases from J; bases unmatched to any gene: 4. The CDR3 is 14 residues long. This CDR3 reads CASGLMGQTYGYTF. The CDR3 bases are TGTGCTAGTGGTTTGATGGGACAGACCTATGGCTACACCTTC.

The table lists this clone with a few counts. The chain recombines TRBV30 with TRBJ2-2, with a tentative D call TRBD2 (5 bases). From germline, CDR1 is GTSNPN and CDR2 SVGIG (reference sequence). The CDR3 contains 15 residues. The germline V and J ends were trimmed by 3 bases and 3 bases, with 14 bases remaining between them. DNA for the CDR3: TGTGCCTGGAGCGCCAGGAGGTCCTACACCGGGGAGCTGTTTTTT. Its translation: CAWSARRSYTGELFF.

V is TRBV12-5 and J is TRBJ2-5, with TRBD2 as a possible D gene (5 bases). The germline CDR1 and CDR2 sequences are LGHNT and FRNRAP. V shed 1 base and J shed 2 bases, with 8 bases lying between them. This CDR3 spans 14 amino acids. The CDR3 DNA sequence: TGTGCTAGTGGTTTGGAGGCGGGTCAAGAGACCCAGTACTTC. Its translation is CASGLEAGQETQYF.

CDR3 loop: CASSQDHLPSSYEQYF. The CDR3 coding sequence is TGCGCCAGCAGCCAAGATCACCTCCCAAGCTCCTACGAGCAGTACTTC. J is TRBJ2-5 and V is TRBV4-3, with D uncertain. The end of the DNA is better explained by TRBJ2-7, so the J call may be wrong. This CDR3 spans 16 amino acids. In germline, CDR1 is LGHNA, CDR2 YSLEER.

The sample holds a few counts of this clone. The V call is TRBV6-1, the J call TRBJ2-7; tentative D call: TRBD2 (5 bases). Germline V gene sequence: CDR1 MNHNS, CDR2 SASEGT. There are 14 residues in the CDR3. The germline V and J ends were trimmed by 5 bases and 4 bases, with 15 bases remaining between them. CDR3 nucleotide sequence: TGTGCCAGCAGTACTCGGGAAAGTCGATACGAGCAGTACTTC. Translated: CASSTRESRYEQYF.